This T cell receptor beta chain was identified during a study of T-cell reconstitution after alpha-beta-depleted transplantation in children. General study findings and limits: Fresh T-cell production supplied most of the T-cell counts and diversity seen one year after transplant.

For this clonotype: Antigen specificity is unknown.

This CDR3 has 15 residues. The germline V gene has CDR1 SNHLY and CDR2 FYNNEI. With 4 bases clipped from V and 3 bases from J, the junction kept 5 bases outside the gene matches. This sample's TCRbeta library carried unique molecular identifier barcodes. TCRdb independently ran MiXCR on the PCR reads; one entry per CDR3 protein. The data show hundreds of thousands of distinct CDR3 sequences, with under 30% seen just once and roughly 13% held by the top ten. The clonotype was recovered from a boy under three years old who had a stem cell transplant for acute myeloid leukemia, so the T cells may come from the graft donor. This sequence joins TRBV2 and TRBJ2-1; 8 bases align to TRBD1. The sample consisted of PBMCs, mostly from graft donor cells, taken 360 days after TCRalphabeta/CD19-depleted stem cell transplant. The CDR3 spells CASSVTGTGYNEQFF. As DNA, the CDR3 is TGTGCCAGCAGTGTAACCGGGACAGGCTACAATGAGCAGTTCTTC.